This TCR beta chain was sequenced during a study of T cell responses to AZD1222 COVID-19 vaccine. The wider study: Second doses at about 4 or about 12 weeks were pooled.

This clone was picked up one time. Germline CDR1 is MDHEN and CDR2 is SYDVKM. The CDR3 length is 13 residues. V lost 2 bases and J lost 3, with 7 bases in between. Some clones are missing from TCRdb's copy, which holds only in-frame ones; the method was immunoSEQ multiplex PCR. The profile covers about 150,000 clones, with around 91% appearing a single time and about 5.3% taken by the ten largest. The chain combines TRBV28 with TRBJ1-2; TRBD1 is a possible D gene (5 bases). The origin of this receptor is an adult in good health. Sequencing was performed on peripheral blood, taken on day 0 of AZD1222 vaccination. The CDR3 nucleotides are TGTGCCAGCAGTTTAGTAGGGGACTATGGCTACACCTTC. This encodes CASSLVGDYGYTF.